The 18 T cell receptor beta chains in this list originate from one sample, sequenced in a study of graft-versus-host responses after intestinal transplantation. This table comes from immunoSEQ multiplex PCR, and its TCRdb copy is limited to in-frame clones, with some not included. The repertoire has about 29,000 clones, about 80% of them found once; the top ten carry 3% to 3.5%. Lamina propria and intraepithelial lymphocytes were released by processing graft tissue. The starting material was ileum tissue, obtained 98 days after intestinal transplantation. The receptors originated from a human patient who received an intestinal transplant, so some T cells may come from the graft donor.

The chain carries TRBV6-6 and TRBJ2-7; 11 positions match TRBD2. V shed 6 bases, J shed 3 bases, and the junction held 4 bases outside the gene matches. Germline lookup yields CDR1 MNHNY and CDR2 SVGAGI (reference sequence). CDR3 length: 14 residues. CDR3 DNA: TGTGCCAGCAGCGCGACTAGCGGGGTCTACGAGCAGTACTTC. Translating gives CASSATSGVYEQYF.

This chain uses TRBV5-1 with TRBJ2-3; D perhaps matches TRBD2 (6 bases). CDR1 and CDR2 (germline): SGHRS, YFSETQ. Trimming took 0 bases from V and 1 from J, leaving 12 bases between them. The CDR3 is 16 amino acids. CDR3 in amino acids: CASSLGIGGRTDTQYF. The CDR3, as DNA: TGCGCCAGCAGCTTGGGGATCGGGGGTCGCACAGATACGCAGTATTTT.

This clone was counted a few times. Written as DNA, the CDR3 is TGTGCCAGCAGTTATACAGGGGATGTCTCACCCCTCCACTTT. It translates to CASSYTGDVSPLHF. The chain carries TRBV7-9 and TRBJ1-6; 7 bases line up with TRBD1. From germline, CDR1 is SEHNR and CDR2 FQNEAQ (reference sequence). The CDR3 is 14 amino acids. The ends lost 6 bases at V and 10 bases at J; junction bases unmatched: 9.

This clone was seen only a few times. The chain uses TRBV7-7 and TRBJ2-7; D is uncertain. Germline values: CDR1 SSHAT, CDR2 FNYEAQ (reference sequence). The CDR3 extends over 13 amino acids. V shed 5 bases and J shed 1 base, with 9 bases lying between them. The CDR3 DNA reads TGTGCCAGCAGCCCCTCGCGATCCTACGAGCAGTACTTC. Protein: CASSPSRSYEQYF.

J is TRBJ2-3 and V is TRBV7-2; D gene uncertain. This CDR3 has 14 residues. From germline, CDR1 is SGHTA and CDR2 FQGNSA. With 5 bases removed from V and 2 bases from J, the gap between germline ends came to 11 bases. CDR3 sequence: CASSPRSYTDTQYF. The CDR3 DNA is TGTGCCAGCAGCCCACGCAGCTACACAGATACGCAGTATTTT.

The chain combines TRBV2 with TRBJ2-1; 9 bases map to TRBD1. Germline V gene data show CDR1 as SNHLY and CDR2 as FYNNEI. The CDR3 totals 17 residues. J gave up 1 base and V 4 bases, and 8 bases lay outside the gene matches. CDR3 bases: TGTGCCAGCAGTGTACCCCCGGGACAGGGATCCTACAATGAGCAGTTCTTC. It is translated as CASSVPPGQGSYNEQFF.

The chain combines TRBV5-1 with TRBJ1-1, with D unresolved. Per the germline V gene, CDR1 is SGHRS and CDR2 is YFSETQ. V was shortened by 3 bases and J by 1 base, with 7 bases between the two germline ends. This CDR3 comprises 13 residues. The CDR3 spells CASSSATNTEAFF. CDR3 sequence (DNA): TGCGCCAGCAGCTCTGCGACGAACACTGAAGCTTTCTTT.

The V and J genes are TRBV19 and TRBJ2-5; 8 bases are shared with TRBD1. In germline, CDR1 is LNHDA, CDR2 SQIVND (reference sequence). With V trimmed by 7 bases and J by 7 bases, 8 bases remained unmatched. CDR3 length: 13 residues. The CDR3 region has the DNA TGTGCCAGTACCCAGGGGGCGGCGGGGACCCAGTACTTC. Protein product: CASTQGAAGTQYF.

The V and J genes are TRBV6-1 and TRBJ2-3; possible D gene TRBD1, 5 bases. V was pared by 0 bases and J by 9 bases, with 10 bases between. From germline, CDR1 is MNHNS and CDR2 SASEGT. The CDR3 is 13 residues long. The chain's CDR3 is CASSEASGSTQYF. The CDR3 DNA follows: TGTGCCAGCAGTGAAGCATCAGGGTCAACGCAGTATTTT.

The chain couples TRBV6-5 to TRBJ1-2; no reliable D call. Germline CDR1 is MNHEY and CDR2 is SVGAGI. The V end was cut by 6 bases, the J end by 5 bases, with 10 bases between. CDR3 length: 12 amino acids. CDR3 residues: CASRRRLYGYTF. The DNA for the CDR3 is TGTGCCAGCAGGCGGAGGCTATATGGCTACACCTTC.

The chain has TRBV5-4 and TRBJ2-5; D is possibly TRBD2 (5 bases). CDR1 is SGHNT, CDR2 YYREEE, per germline (reference sequence). Trimming left V 5 bases short and J 5 bases short, with 16 bases between. The CDR3 spans 14 residues. CDR3 DNA: TGTGCCAGCAGAAACGAAGAGGGCCTCGAGACCCAGTACTTC. Translation gives CASRNEEGLETQYF.

This clone showed up just a few times. J is TRBJ2-3 and V is TRBV5-1; D possibly corresponds to TRBD2 (5 bases). The CDR3 totals 17 residues. V lost 4 bases to trimming and J lost 0 bases, with 18 bases between them. In germline, CDR1 is SGHRS, CDR2 YFSETQ. The CDR3 nucleotides are TGCGCCAGCAGCCTTCCGTCCGGGAAGGGAAGCACAGATACGCAGTATTTT. Translated, it gives CASSLPSGKGSTDTQYF.

The V and J genes are TRBV14 and TRBJ2-7; tentatively, D is TRBD2 (7 bases). The CDR3 spans 15 residues. CDR1 is SGHDN, CDR2 FVKESK, per germline. V was cut by 5 bases and J by 6 bases, with 20 bases left in between. This CDR3 is CASSNDISGGSEQYF. CDR3 sequence (DNA): TGTGCCAGCAGCAACGACATCTCGGGGGGCAGCGAGCAGTACTTC.

This clone has only a few counts. The J gene is TRBJ2-3, the V gene TRBV11-2; D gene unclear. Germline CDR1 reads SGHAT; CDR2 reads FQNNGV. This CDR3 contains 16 residues. Trimming left V 0 bases short and J 7 bases short, with 17 bases between. The CDR3 DNA follows: TGTGCCAGCAGCTTAGAAACGGAAGGGCCACTTAATACGCAGTATTTT. Encoded protein: CASSLETEGPLNTQYF.

The chain carries TRBV28 and TRBJ1-1; 7 bases map to TRBD1. Germline CDR1 and CDR2: MDHEN and SYDVKM. Trimming took 6 bases from V and 3 from J; bases not matched to a gene: 10. The CDR3 runs to 15 residues. The CDR3 DNA sequence: TGTGCCAGCAGCCATGGGACAGAACTTTACACTGAAGCTTTCTTT. It is translated as CASSHGTELYTEAFF.

This chain uses TRBV4-1 with TRBJ2-1, with 11 positions matching TRBD2. The germline V gene encodes CDR1 MGHRA and CDR2 YSYEKL. V dropped 1 base and J dropped 8; count of bases not matched to a gene: 4. The CDR3 is 15 amino acids. CDR3 coding DNA: TGCGCCAGCAGCCAAGGACTAGCGGGGCAGGATGAGCAGTTCTTC. Protein: CASSQGLAGQDEQFF.

This clone was detected only a few times. The chain uses TRBV7-3 and TRBJ1-6; TRBD1 might be the D (5 bases). This CDR3 has 13 residues. Trimming stripped 7 bases from V and 9 bases from J, with 13 bases between. Germline CDR1 SGHTA, CDR2 FQGTGA. Here the CDR3 DNA reads TGTGCCAGCACCGCAGGGTACGGTTCACCCCTCCACTTT. This gives the protein CASTAGYGSPLHF.

The chain links TRBV4-1 to TRBJ1-6; D unresolved. V gave up 0 bases and J gave up 4 bases, with 7 bases separating them. The CDR3 spans 15 residues. The V gene's germline CDR1 is MGHRA and CDR2 YSYEKL. CDR3 loop: CASSQDQLYNSPLHF. The DNA of the CDR3 is TGCGCCAGCAGCCAAGACCAGCTTTATAATTCACCCCTCCACTTT.